This TCR beta chain was obtained from a study of control samples from healthy donors and cancer patients. This CDR3 is 19 amino acids long. Trimming at V came to 3 bases and at J to 4 bases, leaving 11 bases not matched to a gene. Germline V gene lookup returns CDR1 KGHDR and CDR2 SFDVKD. The repertoire was sequenced with immunoSEQ multiplex PCR; TCRdb's copy has only in-frame clones and lacks some. The profile shows over 100,000 clones, about 91% of them singletons. This TCR was recovered from a woman aged 18 to 35 in good health. The chain joins TRBV24-1 to TRBJ2-3; 14 bases match TRBD2. Material: blood. CDR3 nucleotides: TGTGCCACCAGTGATCCCGGACTAGCGGGAGGATTGGGTGCAGATACGCAGTATTTT. It specifies CATSDPGLAGGLGADTQYF.